The clone carrying this TCR beta chain occurred a few times. Individual cDNA molecules each received unique molecular identifiers attached to them. Each CDR3 protein is one row after TCRdb ran MiXCR on the 5' RACE reads. Among around 77,000 distinct CDR3 sequences listed, around 5% were seen once. This entry is derived from a study of early T cells in non-severe SARS-CoV-2 infection. Study-level background: Chains from this unsorted whole-blood bulk RNA could not be paired.

Germline assignment: CDR1 DFQATT and CDR2 SNEGSKA (reference sequence). The CDR3 loop spans 16 amino acids. Trimming removed 5 bases from V and 4 bases from J; junction bases left unmatched: 13. This TCR derives from an adult who was a healthcare worker with PCR-confirmed SARS-CoV-2 infection or an uninfected control (not recorded which). This chain uses TRBV20-1 with TRBJ1-2; TRBD1 matches 10 bases. This specimen was whole blood, taken at baseline. CDR3 DNA sequence: TGCAGTGCTCCGAAGGGGGGGACAGGGGCTATCTATGGCTACACCTTC. Its translation is CSAPKGGTGAIYGYTF.